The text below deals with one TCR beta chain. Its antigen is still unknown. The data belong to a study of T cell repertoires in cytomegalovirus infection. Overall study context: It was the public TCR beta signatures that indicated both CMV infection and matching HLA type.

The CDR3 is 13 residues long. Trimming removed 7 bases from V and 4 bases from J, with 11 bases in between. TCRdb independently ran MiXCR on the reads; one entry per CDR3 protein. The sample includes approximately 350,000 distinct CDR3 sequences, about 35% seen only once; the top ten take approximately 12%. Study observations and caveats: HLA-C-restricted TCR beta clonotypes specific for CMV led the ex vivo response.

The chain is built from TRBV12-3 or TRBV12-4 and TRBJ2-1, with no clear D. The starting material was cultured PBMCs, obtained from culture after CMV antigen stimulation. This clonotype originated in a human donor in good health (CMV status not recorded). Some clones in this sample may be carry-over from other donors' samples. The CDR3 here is CASTAGRYNEQFF. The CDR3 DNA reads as TGTGCCAGCACCGCCGGACGATACAATGAGCAGTTCTTC.